This T cell receptor (beta chain) was profiled in a study of T cells in tumors after PD-1 blockade. Turning to the study itself: During anti-PD-1 treatment, some patients continued daily vismodegib 150 mg.

As concerns this clone: Its antigen is not known.

Only in-frame clones appear in the TCRdb table, and some are missing; sequencing was by immunoSEQ multiplex PCR. This table holds approximately 47,000 clones, roughly three quarters found once. Study-level findings and limits: Blood contained roughly 43% of the tumor's TCR clonotypes.

The CDR3 length is 13 residues. Between the trimmed V and J ends, which lost 1 base and 5 bases, there was a span of 10 bases. CDR1 is SQVTM and CDR2 is ANQGSEA in the germline V gene. The chain recombines TRBV29-1 with TRBJ2-3; D is possibly TRBD2 (5 bases). The receptor comes from a human donor with advanced basal cell or squamous cell carcinoma (not recorded which). Sequences were derived from PBMCs, sampled before anti-PD-1 therapy. CDR3 amino acids: CSVEVRALDTQYF. CDR3 coding DNA: TGCAGCGTTGAAGTGCGGGCGTTAGATACGCAGTATTTT.